One sample yielded the 20 T cell receptor beta chains listed below, sequenced in a study of shared clonotypes between healthy human individuals. Produced via immunoSEQ multiplex PCR; TCRdb's table is partial and in-frame only. The sample records more than 2 million clones, more than 90% being singletons. Sequencing was done on a sample of naive CD4+ T cells sorted from blood. Stated subset: CD45RA+ positively selected. Receptors were obtained from a man between 18 and 29 years old in good health.

V is TRBV5-6 and J is TRBJ1-1; D remains unclear. V lost 4 bases and J lost 4, with 14 bases in between. The CDR3 has 14 residues. Germline V gene sequence: CDR1 SGHDT, CDR2 YYEEEE. The CDR3, as DNA: TGTGCCAGCAGCCTAGGTCAGTTAATCACTGAAGCTTTCTTT. It yields the protein CASSLGQLITEAFF.

This rearrangement joins TRBV27 to TRBJ2-7, with D perhaps TRBD2 (6 bases). Germline-derived CDR1 and CDR2 are MNHEY and SMNVEV (reference sequence). The V and J ends lost 4 bases and 2 bases respectively, with 21 bases between them. This CDR3 comprises 17 residues. In nucleotides, the CDR3 is TGTGCCAGCAGTTCCCTAGGTCGGGGGACCCACACCTACGAGCAGTACTTC. Protein: CASSSLGRGTHTYEQYF.

V is TRBV27 and J is TRBJ1-6; 10 nucleotides agree with TRBD1. The germline V gene encodes CDR1 MNHEY and CDR2 SMNVEV (reference sequence). CDR3 length equals 18 residues. J lost 0 bases, V lost 4 bases, and 6 bases had no gene match. The CDR3 reads CASSSSGQGYSYNSPLHF. CDR3 DNA sequence: TGTGCCAGCAGTTCCTCGGGACAGGGGTACTCCTATAATTCACCCCTCCACTTT.

The CDR3 coding sequence is TGTGCCAGCAGCCCACGGACAGGGGGAGGAACTGAAGCTTTCTTT. Its translation: CASSPRTGGGTEAFF. This chain joins TRBV5-6 and TRBJ1-1, with 10 nucleotides matching TRBD1. The CDR3 has 15 amino acids. V shed 4 bases, J shed 5 bases, and the junction held 8 bases outside the gene matches. Looked up from germline, CDR1 is SGHDT and CDR2 is YYEEEE.

The rearrangement links TRBV6-5 to TRBJ2-7; 8 nucleotides line up with TRBD1. The germline V gene has CDR1 MNHEY and CDR2 SVGAGI. This CDR3 region has 16 residues. The J segment lost 0 bases and the V segment lost 2 bases, leaving 6 bases of the junction unmatched. The DNA of the CDR3 is TGTGCCAGCAGTTACCTCACAGGGGGGAGCTCCTACGAGCAGTACTTC. It is translated as CASSYLTGGSSYEQYF.

The gene calls are TRBV7-8 and TRBJ1-5; D is uncertain. The CDR3 covers 16 residues. V lost 5 bases and J lost 1, with 15 bases in between. Looked up from germline, CDR1 is SGHVS and CDR2 is FQNEAQ. The CDR3 sequence is CASSPTSTRSNQPQHF. The CDR3 DNA sequence: TGTGCCAGCAGCCCCACCAGCACGAGGAGCAATCAGCCCCAGCATTTT.

The CDR3 nucleotides read TGCGCCAGCAGCCCTGGACTAGCGGGGGGGCAAAATGAGCAGTTCTTC. It is translated as CASSPGLAGGQNEQFF. This sequence joins TRBV5-1 and TRBJ2-1, with 15 bases aligning to TRBD2. CDR3 size: 16 residues. Unmatched junction bases numbered 6, after V lost 4 bases and J lost 7 bases. Germline assignment: CDR1 SGHRS and CDR2 YFSETQ.

The chain is built from TRBV5-4 and TRBJ1-2, with TRBD1 matching 8 bases. V lost 4 bases to trimming and J lost 4 bases; unmatched junction nucleotides: 9. The CDR3 covers 15 residues. Per the germline V gene, CDR1 is SGHNT and CDR2 is YYREEE (reference sequence). The CDR3 loop is CASSLGQEGSYGYTF. CDR3 bases: TGTGCCAGCAGCCTGGGACAGGAAGGGAGCTATGGCTACACCTTC. The entire variable domain, with the rest obtained from reference TRBV5-4 and TRBJ1-2, is as follows: ETGVTQSPTHLIKTRGQQVTLRCSSQSGHNTVSWYQQALGQGPQFIFQYYREEENGRGNFPPRFSGLQFPNYSSELNVNALELDDSALYLCASSLGQEGSYGYTFGSGTRLTVV.

The chain joins TRBV5-4 to TRBJ2-3; the match to TRBD2 covers 10 bases. V lost 3 bases and J lost 3; bases outside the gene matches: 7. The CDR3 runs 16 residues. CDR1 is SGHNT, CDR2 YYREEE, per germline (reference sequence). The CDR3 sequence: CASSSGTSVMTDTQYF. CDR3 in DNA: TGTGCCAGCAGCTCGGGGACTAGCGTGATGACAGATACGCAGTATTTT.

The J gene is TRBJ1-4, the V gene TRBV6-5, with 7 bases aligning to TRBD1. V was clipped by 4 bases and J by 8 bases; unmatched bases: 7. The CDR3 has 14 amino acids. Germline V gene lookup returns CDR1 MNHEY and CDR2 SVGAGI. Here the CDR3 DNA reads TGTGCCAGCAGTTCGGGACAGCGGGGGGAAAAACTGTTTTTT. Amino acid sequence: CASSSGQRGEKLFF.

CDR3 bases: TGTGCCAGCAGCCGGGGACAGGGAAGTGGCTACACCTTC. It encodes CASSRGQGSGYTF. The gene calls are TRBV6-5 and TRBJ1-2; 9 bases line up with TRBD1. Trimming at V came to 6 bases and at J to 7 bases, leaving 6 bases not matched to a gene. In germline, CDR1 is MNHEY, CDR2 SVGAGI. The CDR3 is 13 amino acids.

As to this clone: Other nucleotide sequences in the sample specify the same CDR3. The chain has TRBV6-5 and TRBJ1-2, with D perhaps matching TRBD1 (5 bases). V was clipped by 2 bases and J by 7 bases, with 11 bases between them. CDR3 size: 13 residues. Per the germline V gene, CDR1 is MNHEY and CDR2 is SVGAGI. In DNA, the CDR3 is TGTGCCAGCAGTTACGGGGGGGGACGTGGCTACACCTTC. This gives the protein CASSYGGGRGYTF.

This clone is a singleton in its sample. The chain is built from TRBV18 and TRBJ1-1; D not certain. V was trimmed by 4 bases and J by 3 bases, leaving 9 bases between them. The CDR3 is 13 residues long. CDR1 KGHSH and CDR2 LQKENI come from the germline V gene. CDR3 sequence (DNA): TGTGCCAGCTCACAAGGGAGGGACACTGAAGCTTTCTTT. It codes for CASSQGRDTEAFF.

J is TRBJ1-1 and V is TRBV10-3; D gene unclear. Germline V gene sequence: CDR1 ENHRY, CDR2 SYGVKD. V lost 0 bases, J lost 4 bases, and 12 bases lay in between. This CDR3 comprises 15 residues. This CDR3 is CAISESMPGTTEAFF. The CDR3 bases are TGTGCCATCAGTGAGTCGATGCCTGGCACCACTGAAGCTTTCTTT.

V and J are TRBV5-1 and TRBJ2-1; 12 nucleotides agree with TRBD2. Germline-derived CDR1 and CDR2 are SGHRS and YFSETQ. CDR3 length: 15 amino acids. Germline trimming cut 2 bases from V and 7 bases from J; bases unmatched to any gene: 4. CDR3 sequence reads: CASSLLTSGRNEQFF. The CDR3 DNA reads as TGCGCCAGCAGCTTATTGACTAGCGGGAGAAATGAGCAGTTCTTC.

With respect to this clone: Compared with germline, one end of the junction differs, possibly owing to a read error. The sample holds other DNA sequences that translate to the same CDR3. The chain is built from TRBV29-1 and TRBJ1-1, with D hard to call. In germline, CDR1 is SQVTM, CDR2 ANQGSEA. The CDR3 covers 13 residues. The CDR3 protein is CSVEETPNTEAFF. DNA for the CDR3: TGCAGCGTGGAAGAGACCCCGAACACTGAAGCTTTCTTT.

To note about this clone: The junction shows a germline mismatch at one end, possibly a read error. This sequence joins TRBV20-1 and TRBJ2-1; D tentatively reads TRBD1 or TRBD2 (5 bases each). The CDR3 length is 11 residues. Germline values: CDR1 DFQATT, CDR2 SNEGSKA (reference sequence). This CDR3 is CSARDREGELF. The CDR3 nucleotides are TGCAGTGCTAGAGATCGGGAAGGGGAACTCTTC.

This chain connects TRBV28 to TRBJ1-6; 9 nucleotides match TRBD1. Per the germline V gene, CDR1 is MDHEN and CDR2 is SYDVKM. The J segment lost 4 bases and the V segment lost 8 bases, leaving 12 bases of the junction unmatched. The CDR3 length is 17 residues. CDR3 in amino acids: CASATTGTGNYNSPLHF. In nucleotides, the CDR3 is TGTGCCAGCGCTACAACCGGGACAGGGAATTATAATTCACCCCTCCACTTT.

A note on this clone: Other DNA sequences in the same sample also yield this CDR3. In DNA, the CDR3 is TGTGCCAGCAGCTTGGTCGGGACTGGGGCCTACGAGCAGTACTTC. The encoded protein is CASSLVGTGAYEQYF. V is TRBV5-6 and J is TRBJ2-7, with D tentatively TRBD2 (6 bases). The CDR3 runs 15 residues. Trimming took 0 bases from V and 2 from J, leaving 12 bases between them. Per germline, CDR1 SGHDT and CDR2 YYEEEE.

The rearrangement joins TRBV5-4 to TRBJ2-1; 11 bases line up with TRBD2. CDR3 length equals 15 residues. Per the germline V gene, CDR1 is SGHNT and CDR2 is YYREEE (reference sequence). V gave up 3 bases and J gave up 5 bases; unmatched junction bases: 4. The CDR3 DNA reads as TGTGCCAGCAGCTCCGGGACTAGCGGAGACAATGAGCAGTTCTTC. It codes for CASSSGTSGDNEQFF.